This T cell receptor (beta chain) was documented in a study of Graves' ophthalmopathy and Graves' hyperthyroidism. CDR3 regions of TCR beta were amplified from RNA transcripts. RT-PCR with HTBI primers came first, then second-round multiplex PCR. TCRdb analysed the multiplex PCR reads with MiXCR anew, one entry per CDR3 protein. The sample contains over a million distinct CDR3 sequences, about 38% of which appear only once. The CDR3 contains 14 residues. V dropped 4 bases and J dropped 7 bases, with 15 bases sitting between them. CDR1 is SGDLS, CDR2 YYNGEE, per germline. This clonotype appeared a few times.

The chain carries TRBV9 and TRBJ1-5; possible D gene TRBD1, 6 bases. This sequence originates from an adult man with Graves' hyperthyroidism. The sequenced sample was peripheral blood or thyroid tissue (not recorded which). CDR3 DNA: TGTGCCAGCAGCCAATGGGGGGCGCGGCAGCCCCAGCATTTT. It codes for CASSQWGARQPQHF.